This section outlines one T cell receptor (beta chain) sequence together with its context. This clonotype has at least ten counts. No antigen is known for it. The input lacks base qualities; no much larger clone sits a single base away. The sample comes from a study of T cells in Graves' hyperthyroidism and ophthalmopathy (dated by TCRdb to between 2019 and 2020). Describing the broader study: Peripheral blood was sampled at the time of initial diagnosis, prior to any treatment. TCR V-J signatures able to tell the groups apart were searched for in a discovery cohort of approximately 95 patients, of whom around 43 had Graves' ophthalmopathy and about 60 had stable Graves' hyperthyroidism. Whether ophthalmopathy could be predicted prospectively was tested in an independent validation cohort made up of roughly 20 hyperthyroidism patients plus 17 patients who later progressed to ophthalmopathy. The 75 to 100 discovery patients were divided at random into training and test sets in a 7:3 ratio. In addition, the study compared T-cell repertoires in thyroid tissue and in blood from five to seven Graves' hyperthyroidism patients. Following sampling, methimazole starting at 30 mg daily was given to hyperthyroidism patients, and high-dose intravenous methylprednisolone was given to ophthalmopathy patients. According to the paper, TCR Vbeta CDR3 sequencing was carried out on approximately 140 peripheral blood samples, which came from approximately 41 ophthalmopathy, around 75 hyperthyroidism and about 17 progressor patients.

The study at large found these results: Blood samples also contained most of the expanded thyroid clonotypes (frequency above 0.001), which suggests that blood repertoires may reflect thyroid immune responses. In validation, progression to ophthalmopathy was predicted by the model with around 71% sensitivity and 72% to 80% specificity, a median of around 5.9 months before onset. In cross-validation, a model built on a 13 V-J signature told ophthalmopathy apart from stable hyperthyroidism with approximately 91% sensitivity and about 81% specificity, and in testing the same model reached 80%/75%. Sample size was not statistically predetermined, and investigators were not blinded to group allocation.

The TCR beta CDR3 regions were amplified from RNA transcripts. The TCR CDR3 was subjected to a first round of RT-PCR using the HTBI primer set and the Qiagen OneStep RT-PCR kit. The libraries were constructed in a second round of multiplex PCR and then size-selected and purified. Sequencing of the libraries was done on an Illumina HiSeq2000 using paired-end 100 bp reads. The study's own analysis went as follows. SOAPnuke was used to process the raw data, removing reads that contained adapters or uncalled bases, had a mean Phred below 15, or lacked an exact match to the constant primer or identifier. COPE v1.2.5 was used to merge high-quality paired reads, and clonotypes were defined as unique nucleotide sequences. MiTCR v1.1 was used to align clonotypes to the IMGT TRBV, TRBD and TRBJ reference segments. Analysis was restricted to V-J combinations with a frequency above 0.0001, which covered approximately 99% of repertoires. A TCS score was defined as the ratio of F50 (clonal expansion) to E x V (chaos), with BLOSUM62-based TCRdist applied between CDR3 peptides within each V-J. Welch's t-statistics and random forest reduced around 510 V-J features to 10 to 15, which were used in a naive Bayes classifier (R e1071). TCRdb redid the processing of the public reads, applying fastp at Q25 and MiXCR, and retained in-frame beta chains. Every CDR3 protein is listed once, alongside the most common genes and DNA of its rows. TCRdb, rather than the study authors, made the V and J calls. The sample table lists roughly 420,000 distinct CDR3 sequences, approximately 14% of them with a count of one. The top ten clones comprise 12% to 15% of the sample.

Stable Graves' hyperthyroidism was defined as the absence of progression to ophthalmopathy over 18 months of follow-up. The hyperthyroidism patients were between 18 and 65 years old and newly diagnosed, with a disease duration of less than 2 months. Exclusion was applied to patients with uncontrolled infections, other autoimmune diseases, pregnancy or lactation. Diagnoses relied on clinical symptoms, serum thyroxine and TRAb, thyroid ultrasound and orbital computed tomography. PBMCs were isolated from 10 ml of fresh peripheral blood by Ficoll-Paque density gradient centrifugation. Total RNA was extracted using Trizol reagent, and RNA quality was assessed on an Agilent 2100 Bioanalyzer. Its CDR3 holds 16 amino acids, cysteine through phenylalanine. Here the CDR3 DNA is all that survives: 48 bases in frame from base 1. Looking up the germline V gene yields CDR1 LGHNA and CDR2 YSLEER. Trimming costs V 4 bases and J 2 bases, and their ends lie 17 bases apart.

Sequencing was done on a sample of blood. The TCR was taken from a woman aged 18-30 years with Graves' hyperthyroidism. Recombination joined TRBV4-3 with TRBJ1-2; no D gene can be assigned with confidence. The CDR3 reads as follows: CASSPVLGLSNYGYTF. The sequenced DNA is TGCGCCAGCAGCCCCGTCCTTGGGCTTTCCAACTATGGCTACACCTTC.